This T cell receptor beta chain came from a study of cytomegalovirus exposure and HLA in healthy donors. The wider study: Later analysis reported that the 120 or so validation repertoires shared the platform of the 650 to 700 first-cohort repertoires. General study results and limits: The classifier was said to identify cytomegalovirus status with high specificity and sensitivity. Cytomegalovirus association was assigned to about 150 TCR beta chains. Among the CMV-associated chains, a few were confirmed in vitro as specific for CMV antigens.

Generated by immunoSEQ multiplex PCR, the TCRdb table keeps only in-frame clones and is missing some. The sample lists some 98,000 clones; around 88% were seen once. About this clone itself: Antigen specificity is unknown.

This receptor was obtained from a woman in her twenties or thirties in good health and CMV-seronegative. Sequenced sample: PBMCs.

CDR3 protein: CASSRPGVYTQYF. The CDR3 DNA is TGTGCCAGCAGCCGCCCCGGAGTGTATACGCAGTATTTT. V gene TRBV7-2 combines with J gene TRBJ2-3; no clear D. The CDR3 length is 13 residues. Per the germline V gene, CDR1 is SGHTA and CDR2 is FQGNSA. V lost 5 bases to trimming and J lost 7 bases, with 13 bases between them.